This T cell receptor beta chain was observed in a study of cytomegalovirus exposure and HLA in healthy donors. V shed 10 bases and J shed 4 bases, with 20 bases lying between them. This CDR3 spans 14 amino acids. CDR1 is SGHAT and CDR2 is FQNNGV in the germline V gene. In the PCR, 60 Vbeta and 13 Jbeta primers were used. Sequencing was performed with immunoSEQ multiplex PCR; in TCRdb, only in-frame clones are kept and a portion is missing. Among about 160,000 clones, 70% to 80% were seen once, and the ten largest hold approximately 6%. This clonotype was obtained from a man between 50 and 59 years old in good health and CMV-seropositive. Sequencing was performed on PBMCs. V usage is TRBV11-2 and J usage is TRBJ2-7; a possible D gene is TRBD2 (7 bases). The CDR3 coding sequence is TGTGCCACTAGCAGGCGAGCGGGACAATACGAGCAGTACTTC. It translates to CATSRRAGQYEQYF.